This is a list of T cell receptor beta chains from one sample in a study of cytomegalovirus exposure and HLA in healthy donors. The assay was immunoSEQ multiplex PCR, and TCRdb's table has in-frame clones only and misses some. The top ten hold more than 3.5% of the sample, which has 110,000 or so clones, 74% seen once. Material for sequencing was PBMCs. These receptors originate from a woman in her 40s in good health and CMV-seropositive. CDR3s include the opening cysteine and the closing phenylalanine or tryptophan. The D gene is left open where the match is weak. Clone size is given for some rows only: seen once, a few or many times, or a class if the clone is expanded.

j_call | v_call | clone_size | d_call | cdr3_length | cdr3_nt | cdr3_aa
TRBJ2-5 | TRBV7-3 | NA | NA | 13 | TGTGCCAGCAGCCCTGAGGGAGGAGAGACCCAGTACTTC | CASSPEGGETQYF
TRBJ1-3 | TRBV30 | NA | TRBD1 | 19 | TGTGCCTGGAGTCCCTTTTTGGGACAGGGCAACCCCTCTGGAAACACCATATATTTT | CAWSPFLGQGNPSGNTIYF
TRBJ1-6 | TRBV5-8 | NA | NA | 14 | TGTGCCAGCAGGAGGGCATTGGGGAATTCACCCCTCCACTTT | CASRRALGNSPLHF
TRBJ2-1 | TRBV11-3 | NA | TRBD2 | 16 | TGTGCCAGCAGCTTATACGGGACTAGCGGGAACAATGAGCAGTTCTTC | CASSLYGTSGNNEQFF
TRBJ2-1 | TRBV7-3 | NA | TRBD2 | 16 | TGTGCCAGCAGCTTAAGGGCGCTAGCGGGCCGAGGAGAGCAGTTCTTC | CASSLRALAGRGEQFF
TRBJ2-3 | TRBV27 | NA | TRBD2 | 16 | TGTGCCAGCAGTGGACAGGCTAGCGGGGTCTTCGGGACGCAGTATTTT | CASSGQASGVFGTQYF
TRBJ2-7 | TRBV6-1 | NA | TRBD2 | 14 | TGTGCCGCAGCGAGCGGGAGAAGATCCTACGAGCAGTACTTC | CAAASGRRSYEQYF
TRBJ2-3 | TRBV7-2 | few | NA | 17 | TGTGCCAGCACCCCTAAGGGGGGGGCACATAACACAGATACGCAGTATTTT | CASTPKGGAHNTDTQYF
TRBJ1-1 | TRBV9 | NA | NA | 14 | TGTGCCAGCAGCGTAGCTTCCAGGGCGAGTGAAGCTTTCTTT | CASSVASRASEAFF
TRBJ1-2 | TRBV15 | NA | TRBD1 | 15 | TGTGCCACCAGCGGGGGACAGGGGGTAATCTATGGCTACACCTTC | CATSGGQGVIYGYTF
TRBJ2-5 | TRBV6-7 | few | TRBD1 | 17 | TGTGCCAGCAGGACTACTCGGGAGACAGGGGGAGGGGAGACCCAGTACTTC | CASRTTRETGGGETQYF
TRBJ1-5 | TRBV19 | NA | NA | 15 | TGTGCCAGTAGTTTACGGGGAAGTAGCAATCAGCCCCAGCATTTT | CASSLRGSSNQPQHF
TRBJ1-2 | TRBV6-5 | NA | NA | 13 | TGTGCCAGCAGTTCGGGGAACCACTATGGCTACACCTTC | CASSSGNHYGYTF
TRBJ2-3 | TRBV7-8 | NA | TRBD2 | 14 | TGTGCCAGCAGCTTAGGTGCGGGGGGAGATACGCAGTATTTT | CASSLGAGGDTQYF
TRBJ2-1 | TRBV7-9 | NA | NA | 12 | TGTGCCAGCAGCTTACCGGGTGGCGAGCAGTTCTTC | CASSLPGGEQFF
TRBJ2-1 | TRBV2 | NA | NA | 15 | TGTGCCAGCAGTCGGCTAGCGCCTTCCTACAATGAGCAGTTCTTC | CASSRLAPSYNEQFF
TRBJ1-1 | TRBV13 | few | NA | 14 | TGTGCCAGCAGGGCGGGGGGGACTAACACTGAAGCTTTCTTT | CASRAGGTNTEAFF
TRBJ2-3 | TRBV6-1 | NA | NA | 13 | TGTGCCAGCAATAGACTAGTTTTAGATACGCAGTATTTT | CASNRLVLDTQYF
TRBJ2-1 | TRBV7-9 | NA | TRBD1 | 16 | TGTGCCAGCAGCCCGGACGGGGACAGGGGAGGAGATGAGCAGTTCTTC | CASSPDGDRGGDEQFF
TRBJ1-5 | TRBV4-3 | NA | NA | 14 | TGCGCCAGCAGCCAAGAGGGGGGTGATCAGCCCCAGCATTTT | CASSQEGGDQPQHF
TRBJ2-1 | TRBV4-1 | NA | TRBD2 | 18 | TGCGCCAGCAGCCAAAGACACCCGACTAGCGGGATCTACAATGAGCAGTTCTTC | CASSQRHPTSGIYNEQFF
TRBJ2-1 | TRBV6-6 | NA | TRBD2 | 15 | TGTGCCAGCAGCCTCGGACTAGCGAGTTACAATGAGCAGTTCTTC | CASSLGLASYNEQFF
TRBJ2-1 | TRBV7-6 | NA | TRBD2 | 15 | TGTGCCAGCAGCCCGGGACTAGCGGAATACAATGAGCAGTTCTTC | CASSPGLAEYNEQFF
TRBJ2-7 | TRBV2 | NA | NA | 14 | TGTGCCAGCAGTCCCGCAGTTCCTCCCTACGAGCAGTACTTC | CASSPAVPPYEQYF
TRBJ2-1 | TRBV7-9 | NA | TRBD2 | 15 | TGTGCCAGCAGCTTACTCTCTAGCGGGGGGGCCCCACAGTTCTTC | CASSLLSSGGAPQFF
TRBJ1-6 | TRBV6-1 | NA | NA | 15 | TGTGCCAGCAGTGTGTGGGGGACTCGGGATTCACCCCTCCACTTT | CASSVWGTRDSPLHF
TRBJ2-7 | TRBV7-8 | NA | TRBD1 | 12 | TGTGCCAGCCGGGACAGGGGCAGCGAGCAGTACTTC | CASRDRGSEQYF
TRBJ2-7 | TRBV10-1 | NA | NA | 14 | TGCGCCAGCAGCGAGGCGAGACTTATCTACGAGCAGTACTTC | CASSEARLIYEQYF
TRBJ1-1 | TRBV27 | NA | NA | 15 | TGTGCCAGCAGTGTAGTGGGACTAAGGGCGGCTGAAGCTTTCTTT | CASSVVGLRAAEAFF
TRBJ1-3 | TRBV19 | NA | TRBD1 | 15 | TGTGCCAGTAGCGTGGGACAGACTCCTGGAAACACCATATATTTT | CASSVGQTPGNTIYF
TRBJ2-7 | TRBV6-1 | NA | NA | 14 | TGTGCCATTACAGGGCCCCTCCTTTACTACGAGCAGTACTTC | CAITGPLLYYEQYF
TRBJ2-7 | TRBV21-1 | NA | NA | 17 | TGTGCCAGCAGCAAGGGACTAGCGGGTAGCGGCTCCTACGAGCAGTACTTC | CASSKGLAGSGSYEQYF
TRBJ2-1 | TRBV7-3 | NA | NA | 15 | TGTGCCAGCAGCTTAAAACTAGACTCCTACAATGAGCAGTTCTTC | CASSLKLDSYNEQFF
TRBJ2-3 | TRBV5-1 | few | NA | 18 | TGCGCCAGCAGCTTGAGGGGTCAGGGGTACCTAAACACAGATACGCAGTATTTT | CASSLRGQGYLNTDTQYF
TRBJ1-5 | TRBV6-5 | NA | TRBD1 | 15 | TGTGCCAGCAGTTATGACAGGGGGGCCAATCAGCCCCAGCATTTT | CASSYDRGANQPQHF
TRBJ2-1 | TRBV11-2 | NA | NA | 13 | TGTGCCAGCTCGTCGGGACTTAACAATGAGCAGTTCTTC | CASSSGLNNEQFF
TRBJ1-6 | TRBV19 | NA | TRBD1 | 14 | TGTGCCAGTAGGGCAGGGGGCATTAATTCACCCCTCCACTTT | CASRAGGINSPLHF
TRBJ2-3 | TRBV6-1 | NA | NA | 13 | TGTGCCAGCAGACTAACAGGGCCAAATACGCAGTATTTT | CASRLTGPNTQYF
TRBJ1-1 | TRBV27 | NA | NA | 14 | TGTGCCAGCAGTTTGGTTGGGGAGGGGACTGAAGCTTTCTTT | CASSLVGEGTEAFF
TRBJ1-5 | TRBV10-2 | NA | TRBD1 | 13 | TGCGCCAGCAGGAGGGGGCTAGAACAGCCCCAGCATTTT | CASRRGLEQPQHF
TRBJ1-1 | TRBV30 | NA | NA | 11 | TGTGCCTGGGCCAGGAACACTGAAGCTTTCTTT | CAWARNTEAFF
TRBJ1-2 | TRBV5-1 | few | NA | 13 | TGCGCCAGCAGCTTGGGAGGGTCCTATGGCTACACCTTC | CASSLGGSYGYTF